The 32 T cell receptor beta chains below come from one sample, sequenced in a study of blood T cell repertoires in COVID-19 (dated by TCRdb to 2019 to 2021). Library construction relied on the immunoSEQ multiplex PCR assay. TCRdb retrieved this table from immuneACCESS and kept in-frame rearrangements only. Not all clones are present; in checked studies, unresolved V genes account for under half, and no reason is known for the remainder. The sample has about 330,000 clones on record, about nine tenths of them singletons. Of the sample, under 11% falls within the top ten clones. The sequencing input was PBMCs or T cells enriched from blood (not recorded which). The source is a young woman who had recovered from COVID-19.

The chain combines TRBV5-4 with TRBJ1-2; TRBD1 is a possible D gene (6 bases). The CDR3 is 15 residues long. The V end lost 4 bases, the J end lost 5 bases, and 18 bases lay between the germline ends. Germline V gives CDR1 SGHNT, CDR2 YYREEE (reference sequence). CDR3 in amino acids: CASSPNPGQGYGYTF. Written as DNA, the CDR3 is TGTGCCAGCAGCCCTAACCCGGGGCAGGGGTATGGCTACACCTTC.

The J gene is TRBJ1-2, the V gene TRBV18, with TRBD1 matching over 7 bases. The CDR3 loop spans 15 amino acids. The ends lost 3 bases at V and 0 bases at J; junction bases unmatched: 4. From germline, CDR1 is KGHSH and CDR2 LQKENI. The CDR3 coding sequence is TGTGCCAGCTCACCCGGGGGACAGTCTAACTATGGCTACACCTTC. It is translated as CASSPGGQSNYGYTF.

This chain uses TRBV5-1 with TRBJ1-1; D gene unclear. The CDR3 spans 15 residues. V shed 3 bases and J shed 1 base, with 13 bases lying between them. Germline loops: CDR1 SGHRS, CDR2 YFSETQ. CDR3 sequence: CASSSRVEGNTEAFF. CDR3 DNA: TGCGCCAGCAGCTCAAGGGTCGAGGGGAACACTGAAGCTTTCTTT.

A few counts support this clone. The chain employs TRBV10-1 and TRBJ1-5; TRBD1 is a possible D gene (5 bases). The V gene's germline CDR1 is WNHNN and CDR2 SYGVQD (reference sequence). This CDR3 spans 13 amino acids. With 5 bases removed from V and 6 bases from J, the gap between germline ends came to 11 bases. Here the CDR3 reads CASSSGMGQPQHF. The CDR3 nucleotides are TGCGCCAGCAGTTCAGGGATGGGTCAGCCCCAGCATTTT.

The chain employs TRBV11-3 and TRBJ2-7; 12 nucleotides agree with TRBD2. The germline V gene has CDR1 SGHNT and CDR2 YENEEA. Trimming removed 1 base from V and 5 bases from J; junction bases left unmatched: 6. The CDR3 covers 16 residues. For the CDR3, the DNA is TGTGCCAGCAGCTTAGGACTAGCGGGAGAGAGCGACGAGCAGTACTTC. Residues: CASSLGLAGESDEQYF.

The V gene is TRBV14, the J gene TRBJ2-1; no clear D. This CDR3 is built from 12 residues. V was trimmed by 1 base and J by 7 bases, leaving 5 bases between them. Germline CDR1 is SGHDN and CDR2 is FVKESK. The CDR3 loop is CASSQAGNEQFF. CDR3 DNA sequence: TGTGCCAGCAGCCAAGCAGGAAATGAGCAGTTCTTC.

The genes are TRBV5-1 and TRBJ1-1; maybe TRBD1 (5 bases). With 5 bases removed from V and 8 bases from J, the gap between germline ends came to 16 bases. This CDR3 comprises 13 residues. Germline CDR1 SGHRS, CDR2 YFSETQ. In DNA form, the CDR3 reads TGCGCCAGCAGACTCTCCGGGGGAAGGGAAGCTTTCTTT. Encoded protein: CASRLSGGREAFF.

The chain recombines TRBV6-5 with TRBJ1-1; possibly TRBD1 for D (5 bases). The CDR3 contains 16 residues. The V gene lost 0 bases and the J gene lost 2 bases, with 13 bases spanning the gap. CDR1 and CDR2 (germline): MNHEY, SVGAGI. CDR3 DNA: TGTGCCAGCAGTTACTCTTGGACATTAAAAAACACTGAAGCTTTCTTT. Encoded protein: CASSYSWTLKNTEAFF.

The chain couples TRBV7-8 to TRBJ1-3; no reliable D call. This CDR3 spans 15 amino acids. The germline V gene has CDR1 SGHVS and CDR2 FQNEAQ. Trimming took off 4 bases at V and 0 bases at J, with 10 bases between the two ends. CDR3 DNA sequence: TGTGCCAGCAGCTCTCGGACTTACTCTGGAAACACCATATATTTT. Encoded protein: CASSSRTYSGNTIYF.

This clone has only one observation. The V call is TRBV10-1, the J call TRBJ2-3, with D uncertain. The germline V gene has CDR1 WNHNN and CDR2 SYGVQD (reference sequence). V dropped 6 bases and J dropped 0 bases, with 4 bases sitting between them. The CDR3 totals 12 residues. CDR3 protein: CASSFSTDTQYF. The CDR3 DNA reads as TGCGCCAGCAGCTTCAGCACAGATACGCAGTATTTT.

The V call is TRBV11-1, the J call TRBJ1-1, with 7 bases identical to TRBD1. After removal of 6 bases from V and 3 bases from J, the junction contained 7 bases not matched to a gene. CDR1 is SGHAT, CDR2 FQDESV, per germline (reference sequence). This CDR3 region has 14 residues. CDR3 loop: CASRKTGADTEAFF. CDR3 nucleotides: TGTGCCAGCAGAAAAACAGGGGCGGACACTGAAGCTTTCTTT. The complete variable domain, with remaining parts taken from reference TRBV11-1 and TRBJ1-1, reads EAEVAQSPRYKITEKSQAVAFWCDPISGHATLYWYRQILGQGPELLVQFQDESVVDDSQLPKDRFSAERLKGVDSTLKIQPAELGDSAMYLCASRKTGADTEAFFGQGTRLTVV.

The J gene is TRBJ2-2, the V gene TRBV19, with D unclear. Between the trimmed V and J ends, which lost 8 bases and 6 bases, there was a span of 4 bases. Germline V gene lookup returns CDR1 LNHDA and CDR2 SQIVND (reference sequence). The CDR3 runs to 10 residues. In DNA, the CDR3 is TGTGCCAGTGGGCCCGGGGAGCTGTTTTTT. The encoded protein is CASGPGELFF.

This clone was seen a few times. V usage is TRBV30 and J usage is TRBJ1-4; D is perhaps TRBD1 (5 bases). Trimming removed 0 bases at V and 3 bases at J, with 11 bases between. CDR1 GTSNPN and CDR2 SVGIG come from the germline V gene (reference sequence). This CDR3 comprises 15 residues. Here the CDR3 DNA reads TGTGCCTGGAGTGTTTGGGGCAGCTCTAATGAAAAACTGTTTTTT. This codes for CAWSVWGSSNEKLFF.

V is TRBV28 and J is TRBJ2-7; the D gene is possibly TRBD1 (5 bases). Trimming took 5 bases from V and 5 from J, leaving 19 bases between them. Germline CDR1 reads MDHEN; CDR2 reads SYDVKM. The CDR3 runs to 15 residues. In DNA, the CDR3 is TGTGCCAGCAGTCCCTTAGGGGTCAGGGCCCACGAGCAGTACTTC. Translating gives CASSPLGVRAHEQYF. Full variable domain (remainder filled in from reference TRBV28 and TRBJ2-7): DVKVTQSSRYLVKRTGEKVFLECVQDMDHENMFWYRQDPGLGLRLIYFSYDVKMKEKGDIPEGYSVSREKKERFSLILESASTNQTSMYLCASSPLGVRAHEQYFGPGTRLTVT.

This chain connects TRBV3-1 (or the pseudogene TRBV3-2) to TRBJ1-1; perhaps TRBD1 as D (6 bases). Germline V CDR1 and CDR2: LGHDT, YNNKEL (reference sequence). Trimming removed 3 bases from V and 4 bases from J, with 9 bases in between. This CDR3 has 13 amino acids. CDR3 coding DNA: TGTGCCAGCAGCCACACAGGGCCCACTGAAGCTTTCTTT. This sequence encodes CASSHTGPTEAFF.

The V gene is TRBV29-1, the J gene TRBJ1-1; 7 nucleotides line up with TRBD1. J was trimmed by 6 bases and V by 5 bases; bases with no gene match: 9. Germline V CDR1 and CDR2: SQVTM, ANQGSEA. This CDR3 has 13 amino acids. The CDR3 coding sequence is TGCAGCGTTACAGGGGCGGGAGGGGCTGAAGCTTTCTTT. Its protein is CSVTGAGGAEAFF.

The V call is TRBV7-9, the J call TRBJ1-5; 11 positions match TRBD1. Germline CDR1 reads SEHNR; CDR2 reads FQNEAQ (reference sequence). The CDR3 extends over 17 amino acids. The V segment lost 1 base and the J segment 4 bases; nucleotides outside the gene matches: 6. CDR3 nucleotide sequence: TGTGCCAGCAGCTTAGGGGTGGGACAGGGGGAGAATCAGCCCCAGCATTTT. It specifies CASSLGVGQGENQPQHF.

This clone was counted many times. The chain links TRBV6-5 to TRBJ1-4; D not certain. The V gene's germline CDR1 is MNHEY and CDR2 SVGAGI. V was clipped by 4 bases and J by 11 bases, with 8 bases between them. CDR3 size: 11 residues. CDR3 residues: CASSSRHKLFF. The CDR3 DNA reads TGTGCCAGCAGTTCCAGACATAAACTGTTTTTT.

The chain uses TRBV28 and TRBJ2-3; D gene uncertain. The V gene's germline CDR1 is MDHEN and CDR2 SYDVKM. The length of the CDR3 is 12 residues. Trimming took 4 bases from V and 2 from J, leaving 4 bases between them. Here the CDR3 reads CASSYLTDTQYF. For the CDR3, the DNA is TGTGCCAGCAGTTATCTCACAGATACGCAGTATTTT.

In its sample, this clone was seen a few times. The chain is built from TRBV18 and TRBJ1-4; D unclear. Germline V gives CDR1 KGHSH, CDR2 LQKENI. V shed 6 bases and J shed 7 bases, with 9 bases lying between them. The CDR3 spans 12 residues. The CDR3 nucleotides are TGTGCCAGCTCCTCGGGAGGTGAAAAACTGTTTTTT. It yields the protein CASSSGGEKLFF.

J is TRBJ1-6 and V is TRBV28; 9 nucleotides match TRBD1. Losses at the gene ends were 6 bases for V and 7 bases for J; bases not matched to a gene: 4. The CDR3 totals 14 residues. Germline CDR1 reads MDHEN; CDR2 reads SYDVKM. The CDR3 reads CASRRQGGNSPLHF. For the CDR3, the DNA is TGTGCCAGCAGAAGACAGGGGGGAAATTCACCCCTCCACTTT. The complete variable domain, with remaining parts taken from reference TRBV28 and TRBJ1-6, reads DVKVTQSSRYLVKRTGEKVFLECVQDMDHENMFWYRQDPGLGLRLIYFSYDVKMKEKGDIPEGYSVSREKKERFSLILESASTNQTSMYLCASRRQGGNSPLHFGNGTRLTVT.

CDR3: CASSSLKTENNSPLHF. The CDR3 DNA reads as TGTGCCAGCAGTTCTCTAAAGACAGAAAATAATTCACCCCTCCACTTT. V gene TRBV6-5 combines with J gene TRBJ1-6; weak D call: TRBD1 (5 bases). With 4 bases removed from V and 5 bases from J, the gap between germline ends came to 15 bases. Germline V gene lookup returns CDR1 MNHEY and CDR2 SVGAGI. CDR3 length: 16 residues.

This chain connects TRBV10-1 to TRBJ2-5; 8 bases match TRBD1. This CDR3 comprises 13 residues. The V gene end was trimmed by 6 bases and the J gene end by 2 bases; junction bases not matched to a gene: 2. Germline loops: CDR1 WNHNN, CDR2 SYGVQD (reference sequence). The CDR3 spells CASSRTGQETQYF. The CDR3 bases are TGCGCCAGCAGCAGGACAGGGCAAGAGACCCAGTACTTC.

The chain combines TRBV24-1 with TRBJ2-3, with 9 bases aligning to TRBD2. After removal of 4 bases from V and 0 bases from J, the junction contained 7 bases not matched to a gene. This CDR3 has 17 residues. Germline V gene sequence: CDR1 KGHDR, CDR2 SFDVKD. The CDR3 loop is CATSDPSSGGSTDTQYF. CDR3 DNA sequence: TGTGCCACCAGTGACCCTAGTAGCGGGGGAAGCACAGATACGCAGTATTTT.

J is TRBJ2-7 and V is TRBV28; unclear D gene. The CDR3 totals 14 residues. In germline, CDR1 is MDHEN, CDR2 SYDVKM. V shed 6 bases and J shed 3 bases, with 15 bases lying between them. The chain's CDR3 is CASSFTFLIYEQYF. In nucleotides, the CDR3 is TGTGCCAGCAGCTTCACATTCCTCATCTACGAGCAGTACTTC.

The chain employs TRBV5-1 and TRBJ2-7; 7 bases are shared with TRBD2. V lost 0 bases and J lost 4; bases outside the gene matches: 19. Germline loops: CDR1 SGHRS, CDR2 YFSETQ. The CDR3 contains 19 residues. This chain's CDR3 is CASSLDAGVPPYQVYEQYF. The CDR3 nucleotides are TGCGCCAGCAGCTTGGATGCGGGAGTCCCCCCTTACCAAGTGTACGAGCAGTACTTC.

The chain has TRBV3-1 (or the pseudogene TRBV3-2) and TRBJ2-1; tentative D call: TRBD2 (5 bases). The CDR3 is made up of 19 amino acids. The V and J ends lost 4 bases and 0 bases respectively, with 22 bases between them. CDR1 LGHDT and CDR2 YNNKEL come from the germline V gene (reference sequence). CDR3 loop: CASSRIRYTGSSSYNEQFF. CDR3 nucleotide sequence: TGTGCCAGCAGCCGGATAAGATATACGGGGTCGAGCTCCTACAATGAGCAGTTCTTC.

This chain links TRBV7-9 with TRBJ2-3; 7 bases fit TRBD1. Germline values: CDR1 SEHNR, CDR2 FQNEAQ (reference sequence). This CDR3 has 15 residues. V was clipped by 2 bases and J by 0 bases; unmatched bases: 2. The CDR3 coding sequence is TGTGCCAGCAGCTTAAGGGGGCCTAGCACAGATACGCAGTATTTT. This gives the protein CASSLRGPSTDTQYF.

The rearrangement joins TRBV6-1 to TRBJ2-2, with a weak D call TRBD1 (5 bases). CDR3 length equals 16 residues. Germline V gene data show CDR1 as MNHNS and CDR2 as SASEGT. Trimming cost V 1 base and J 3 bases, with 12 bases left between them. The CDR3 DNA sequence: TGTGCCAGCAGTGAAGGGGCGGACAAATACACCGGGGAGCTGTTTTTT. This encodes CASSEGADKYTGELFF.

This chain's CDR3 is CASSPGTVNGSPLHF. The CDR3 bases are TGTGCCAGCTCACCTGGAACAGTCAACGGTTCACCCCTCCACTTT. The chain employs TRBV18 and TRBJ1-6; D is unresolved. Germline CDR1 KGHSH, CDR2 LQKENI. V was shortened by 3 bases and J by 9 bases, with 15 bases between the two germline ends. The CDR3 is 15 amino acids.

A few counts support this clone. This chain links TRBV19 with TRBJ1-5; perhaps TRBD1 as D (5 bases). The CDR3 loop spans 12 amino acids. With 5 bases removed from V and 9 bases from J, the gap between germline ends came to 11 bases. Per the germline V gene, CDR1 is LNHDA and CDR2 is SQIVND (reference sequence). As DNA, the CDR3 is TGTGCCAGTAGTCTGAGTCAGGGGCCCCAGCATTTT. It codes for CASSLSQGPQHF.

This rearrangement joins TRBV6-5 to TRBJ2-7, with 11 nucleotides matching TRBD2. The V segment lost 6 bases and the J segment 3 bases; nucleotides outside the gene matches: 7. CDR3 length: 15 residues. CDR1 is MNHEY, CDR2 SVGAGI, per germline. The CDR3 DNA sequence: TGTGCCAGCAGCACCTCCGGGACTAGCGGCTACGAGCAGTACTTC. It yields the protein CASSTSGTSGYEQYF.